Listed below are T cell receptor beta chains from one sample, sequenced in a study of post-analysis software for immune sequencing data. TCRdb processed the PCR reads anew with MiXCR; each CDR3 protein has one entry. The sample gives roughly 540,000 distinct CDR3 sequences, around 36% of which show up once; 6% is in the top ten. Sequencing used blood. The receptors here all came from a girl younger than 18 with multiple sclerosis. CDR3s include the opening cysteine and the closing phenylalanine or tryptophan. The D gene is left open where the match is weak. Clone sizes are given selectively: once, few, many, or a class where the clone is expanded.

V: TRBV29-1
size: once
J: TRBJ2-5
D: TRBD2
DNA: TGCGGCAGTCGGGGACTAGCGGGGGAACAAGAGACCCAGTACTTC
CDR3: CGSRGLAGEQETQYF

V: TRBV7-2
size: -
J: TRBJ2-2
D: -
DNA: TGTGCCAGCAGCTTATTCGGACATGCCGGGGAGCTGTTTTTT
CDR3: CASSLFGHAGELFF

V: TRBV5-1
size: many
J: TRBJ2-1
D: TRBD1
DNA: TGCGCCAGCAGCTTGGCAGGGGGATTATACAATGAGCAGTTCTTC
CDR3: CASSLAGGLYNEQFF

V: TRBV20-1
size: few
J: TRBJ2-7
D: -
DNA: TGCAGTGCTAGAGACCCGGGACAAGCCTCCTACGAGCAGTACTTC
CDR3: CSARDPGQASYEQYF

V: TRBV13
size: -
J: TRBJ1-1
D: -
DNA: TGTGCCAGCAGCTTAGTAACGGGGGGTGACACTGAAGCTTTCTTT
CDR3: CASSLVTGGDTEAFF

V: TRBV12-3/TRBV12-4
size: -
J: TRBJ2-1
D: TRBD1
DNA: TGTGCCAGCAGTATACTGACAGGGTACAATGAGCAGTTCTTC
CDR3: CASSILTGYNEQFF

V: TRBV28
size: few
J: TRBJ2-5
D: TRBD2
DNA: TGTGCCAGCAGTCCGCAGCGGGGGGACCAAGAGACCCAGTACTTC
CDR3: CASSPQRGDQETQYF

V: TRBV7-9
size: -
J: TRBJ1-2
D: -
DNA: TGTGCCAGCAGCTTAGATATGGGGCCCACTAACTATGGCTACACCTTC
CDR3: CASSLDMGPTNYGYTF

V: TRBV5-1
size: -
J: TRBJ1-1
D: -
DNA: TGCGCCAGCAGCCCATCAATAGGAGGAACTGAAGCTTTCTTT
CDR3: CASSPSIGGTEAFF

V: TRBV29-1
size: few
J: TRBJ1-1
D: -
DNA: TGCAGCGTTGAAGAGGGCACTGAAGCTTTCTTT
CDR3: CSVEEGTEAFF